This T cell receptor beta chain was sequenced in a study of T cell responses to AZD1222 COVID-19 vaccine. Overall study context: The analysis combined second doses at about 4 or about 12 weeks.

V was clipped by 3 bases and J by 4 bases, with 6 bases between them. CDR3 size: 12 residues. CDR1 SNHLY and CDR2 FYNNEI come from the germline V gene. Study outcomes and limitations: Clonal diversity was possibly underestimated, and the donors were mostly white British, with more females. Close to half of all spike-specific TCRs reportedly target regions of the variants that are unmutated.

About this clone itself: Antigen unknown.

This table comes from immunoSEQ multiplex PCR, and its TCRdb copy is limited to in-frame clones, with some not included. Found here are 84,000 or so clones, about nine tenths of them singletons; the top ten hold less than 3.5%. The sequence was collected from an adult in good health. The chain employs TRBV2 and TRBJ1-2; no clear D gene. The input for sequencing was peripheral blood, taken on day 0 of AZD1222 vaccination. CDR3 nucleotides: TGTGCCAGCAGTGAGACCCTCTATGGCTACACCTTC. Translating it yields CASSETLYGYTF. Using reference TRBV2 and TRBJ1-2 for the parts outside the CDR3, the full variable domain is EPEVTQTPSHQVTQMGQEVILRCVPISNHLYFYWYRQILGQKVEFLVSFYNNEISEKSEIFDDQFSVERPDGSNFTLKIRSTKLEDSAMYFCASSETLYGYTFGSGTRLTVV.